These T cell receptor beta chains were read from a single sample in a study of cytomegalovirus exposure and HLA in healthy donors. TCRdb's table, derived via immunoSEQ multiplex PCR, lists solely in-frame clones and lacks some. Its table records over 80,000 clones. What was sequenced was PBMCs. All receptors come from a girl between 5 and 17 years old in good health and CMV-seropositive. The CDR3 runs from the conserved cysteine through the conserved F or W. Each record gives: D gene, J gene, V gene, CDR3 length, CDR3 protein, CDR3 DNA. D genes are given only for firm matches.

NA TRBJ1-1 TRBV19 15 CASSPPESRDTEAFF TGTGCCAGTTCCCCTCCCGAGTCCAGGGACACTGAAGCTTTCTTT
TRBD1 TRBJ2-3 TRBV9 12 CASSAWTGAQYF TGTGCCAGCAGCGCCTGGACAGGGGCGCAGTATTTT
NA TRBJ2-7 TRBV6-1 16 CASSAKQRDAYYEQYF TGTGCCAGCAGTGCCAAACAGAGAGACGCCTACTACGAGCAGTACTTC
TRBD2 TRBJ2-3 TRBV10-3 14 CAINGGGSTDTQYF TGTGCCATCAACGGGGGGGGAAGCACAGATACGCAGTATTTT
NA TRBJ1-1 TRBV30 13 CAWSVGRDTEAFF TGTGCCTGGAGTGTAGGGAGGGACACTGAAGCTTTCTTT
TRBD1 TRBJ1-5 TRBV7-8 15 CASSLTGGFAQPQHF TGTGCCAGCAGCTTAACAGGGGGCTTTGCTCAGCCCCAGCATTTT
NA TRBJ1-1 TRBV19 13 CASSLWADAEAFF TGTGCCAGTAGCCTTTGGGCAGACGCTGAAGCTTTCTTT
NA TRBJ2-5 TRBV19 15 CASSQELAVEETQYF TGTGCCAGTAGTCAGGAACTAGCTGTCGAAGAGACCCAGTACTTC
NA TRBJ1-2 TRBV18 15 CASSPGQGRYDGYTF TGTGCCAGCTCACCGGGGCAGGGAAGGTATGATGGCTACACCTTC
NA TRBJ1-2 TRBV5-1 15 CASSRPLGGDYGYTF TGCGCCAGCAGCCGTCCTCTCGGGGGAGACTATGGCTACACCTTC
NA TRBJ1-5 TRBV19 15 CASSMRSGTGGPQHF TGTGCCAGTAGTATGAGGTCAGGGACCGGGGGACCCCAGCATTTT
TRBD2 TRBJ2-3 TRBV9 18 CASSTNSRLAGDTDTQYF TGTGCCAGCAGCACGAACTCTCGACTAGCGGGGGATACAGATACGCAGTATTTT
NA TRBJ2-5 TRBV4-2 15 CASSQILEVAETQYF TGTGCCAGCAGCCAAATTTTAGAGGTAGCGGAGACCCAGTACTTC
TRBD1 TRBJ1-5 TRBV28 14 CASSPDRVNQPQHF TGTGCCAGCAGTCCAGACAGGGTCAATCAGCCCCAGCATTTT
NA TRBJ2-2 TRBV7-2 15 CASSFLGANTGELFF TGTGCCAGCAGCTTTCTGGGAGCGAACACCGGGGAGCTGTTTTTT
TRBD2 TRBJ2-1 TRBV28 16 CASSPSLAGDDNEQFF TGTGCCAGCAGTCCCTCACTAGCGGGGGATGACAATGAGCAGTTCTTC